This is a list of T cell receptor beta chains from one sample in a study of identical twins. MiXCR, run by TCRdb on the 5' RACE reads, gives a single entry per CDR3 protein. The profile shows fewer than 900,000 distinct CDR3 sequences, over 15% of them singletons. Another study also made use of these data, one on T cells expressing NK-cell markers.

The sequencing input was PBMCs. These receptors were taken from a woman under 30 in good health. Both conserved end residues are part of each CDR3. A D gene is named only where the DNA matches it firmly. For some rows the clone size is stated as once, few or many, or as a class when expanded; others skip it.

D | J | V | size | CDR3 | DNA
TRBD1 | TRBJ2-2 | TRBV5-1 | few | CASSSGRWTGNTGELFF | TGCGCCAGCAGCTCCGGGCGTTGGACAGGGAACACCGGGGAGCTGTTTTTT
NA | TRBJ1-6 | TRBV7-2 | few | CASSLGGRINSPLHF | TGTGCCAGCAGTCTCGGCGGACGCATCAATTCACCCCTCCACTTT
NA | TRBJ2-5 | TRBV15 | medium-sized | CATSRDSKGQETQYF | TGTGCCACCAGCAGAGATTCTAAGGGACAAGAGACCCAGTACTTC
NA | TRBJ1-2 | TRBV5-1 | few | CASSLGSGQKYYGYTF | TGCGCCAGCAGCTTGGGGTCCGGACAGAAGTACTATGGCTACACCTTC
NA | TRBJ2-1 | TRBV6-5 | few | CASSYTSGAGRNEQFF | TGTGCCAGCAGTTACACGAGTGGGGCAGGGCGAAATGAGCAGTTCTTC
NA | TRBJ2-2 | TRBV9 | NA | CASSVTNGGTGELFF | TGTGCCAGCAGCGTAACAAACGGGGGCACCGGGGAGCTGTTTTTT
NA | TRBJ1-3 | TRBV5-6 | NA | CASSLSPSYSGNTIYF | TGTGCCAGCAGCTTGTCTCCGTCTTATTCAGGAAACACCATATATTTT
TRBD1 | TRBJ2-6 | TRBV6-2/TRBV6-3 | NA | CASTPQGASSGANVLTF | TGTGCCAGCACCCCACAGGGGGCGAGCTCTGGGGCCAACGTCCTGACTTTC
TRBD2 | TRBJ2-3 | TRBV30 | NA | CAYQTSGRRTDTQYF | TGTGCCTACCAGACTAGCGGGAGACGCACAGATACGCAGTATTTT
TRBD2 | TRBJ2-1 | TRBV14 | few | CASSLTGTRRYNEQFF | TGTGCCAGCAGCCTTACCGGGACTAGGCGTTACAATGAGCAGTTCTTC
NA | TRBJ1-6 | TRBV7-9 | NA | CASSGTGSPLHF | TGTGCCAGCAGCGGTACCGGGTCACCCCTCCACTTT
TRBD1 | TRBJ2-7 | TRBV6-6 | NA | CASSQTGVDEQYF | TGTGCCAGCAGTCAGACAGGGGTTGACGAGCAGTACTTC
TRBD2 | TRBJ2-1 | TRBV4-1 | NA | CASSPGTSGGSEQFF | TGCGCCAGCAGCCCGGGGACTAGCGGGGGGTCTGAGCAGTTCTTC
NA | TRBJ2-5 | TRBV4-1 | NA | CASSREEGTGETQYF | TGCGCCAGCAGCCGAGAAGAGGGGACCGGGGAAACCCAGTACTTC
NA | TRBJ2-5 | TRBV28 | few | CASTQSGRETQYF | TGTGCCAGCACGCAAAGCGGGCGTGAGACCCAGTACTTC
TRBD2 | TRBJ2-1 | TRBV11-1 | NA | CASSQPLAGGRSYNEQFF | TGTGCCAGCAGCCAACCCCTAGCGGGGGGACGTTCCTACAATGAGCAGTTCTTC
NA | TRBJ1-1 | TRBV20-1 | few | CSPVNTEAFF | TGCAGTCCGGTAAACACTGAAGCTTTCTTT
NA | TRBJ1-2 | TRBV29-1 | few | CSVDRFGANYGYTF | TGCAGCGTTGACAGGTTCGGAGCTAACTATGGCTACACCTTC
NA | TRBJ2-7 | TRBV7-9 | few | CASSLAGQALYF | TGTGCCAGCAGCTTAGCGGGGCAGGCCCTGTACTTC
TRBD1 | TRBJ2-7 | TRBV7-9 | NA | CASSLMDRAYEQYF | TGTGCCAGCAGCTTAATGGACAGGGCTTACGAGCAGTACTTC
NA | TRBJ2-5 | TRBV20-1 | NA | CSAWSSVETQYF | TGCAGTGCTTGGAGTAGCGTGGAGACCCAGTACTTC
NA | TRBJ2-1 | TRBV6-5 | NA | CASSYGGSKSEQFF | TGTGCCAGCAGTTACGGGGGGAGTAAGAGTGAGCAGTTCTTC
TRBD2 | TRBJ2-7 | TRBV9 | few | CASSVDPGLAVYEQYF | TGTGCCAGCAGCGTAGACCCGGGACTAGCGGTCTACGAGCAGTACTTC
TRBD2 | TRBJ2-3 | TRBV7-8 | NA | CASSLIGLVLTDTQYF | TGTGCCAGCAGCTTAATTGGACTAGTCCTCACAGATACGCAGTATTTT
NA | TRBJ1-1 | TRBV5-1 | few | CASSWESGNVEAFF | TGCGCCAGCAGCTGGGAATCGGGGAATGTTGAAGCTTTCTTT
TRBD2 | TRBJ2-3 | TRBV5-1 | NA | CASREGAGVADTQYF | TGCGCCAGCCGCGAGGGAGCGGGAGTGGCAGATACGCAGTATTTT
TRBD1 | TRBJ1-2 | TRBV3-1 | many | CASSRTQGVYGYTF | TGTGCCAGCAGTCGGACCCAGGGGGTCTATGGCTACACCTTC
NA | TRBJ1-3 | TRBV9 | NA | CASSAGSLSSGNTIYF | TGTGCCAGCAGCGCAGGGTCTCTCAGCTCTGGAAACACCATATATTTT
TRBD2 | TRBJ2-3 | TRBV7-9 | NA | CASSLKGTSGSWNTQYF | TGTGCCAGCAGCTTAAAGGGGACTAGCGGGAGTTGGAATACGCAGTATTTT
TRBD1 | TRBJ2-3 | TRBV7-6 | NA | CASSSAPTGGTQYF | TGTGCCAGCAGCTCGGCCCCGACAGGGGGGACGCAGTATTTT
NA | TRBJ2-1 | TRBV6-1 | few | CASIPPGTYYNEQFF | TGTGCCAGCATCCCACCCGGGACGTACTACAATGAGCAGTTCTTC
TRBD1 | TRBJ2-7 | TRBV7-3 | NA | CASSLTGDRSEQYF | TGTGCCAGCAGCTTAACTGGGGACAGGAGCGAGCAGTACTTC
TRBD2 | TRBJ2-1 | TRBV11-1 | NA | CASSPGTSGAQSYNEQFF | TGTGCCAGCAGCCCCGGGACTAGCGGGGCCCAGTCCTACAATGAGCAGTTCTTC
TRBD2 | TRBJ2-5 | TRBV5-6 | few | CASSPLAGGPPETQYF | TGTGCCAGCAGCCCACTAGCGGGAGGGCCGCCAGAGACCCAGTACTTC
TRBD2 | TRBJ2-7 | TRBV9 | few | CASSVGSGLYEQYF | TGTGCCAGCAGCGTGGGTAGCGGGCTTTACGAGCAGTACTTC
TRBD2 | TRBJ2-7 | TRBV5-1 | NA | CASSSPGTSESYEQYF | TGCGCCAGCAGCTCTCCCGGGACTAGCGAATCCTACGAGCAGTACTTC
TRBD2 | TRBJ2-1 | TRBV20-1 | few | CSARDQAGGRVGEQFF | TGCAGTGCTAGAGATCAAGCGGGGGGCCGGGTTGGTGAGCAGTTCTTC
NA | TRBJ2-3 | TRBV2 | NA | CASKGSPRGTDTQYF | TGTGCCAGCAAGGGGTCTCCTCGCGGCACAGATACGCAGTATTTT
NA | TRBJ2-1 | TRBV19 | NA | CASSISLGWQGEVNEQFF | TGTGCCAGTAGTATATCCTTAGGGTGGCAGGGCGAGGTCAATGAGCAGTTCTTC
TRBD1 | TRBJ2-7 | TRBV6-2/TRBV6-3 | NA | CASSYRRDRGFYEQYF | TGTGCCAGCAGTTACCGCCGGGACAGGGGTTTCTACGAGCAGTACTTC
TRBD1 | TRBJ2-5 | TRBV7-9 | few | CASSSAGTGKETQYF | TGTGCCAGCAGCTCCGCCGGGACAGGCAAAGAGACCCAGTACTTC